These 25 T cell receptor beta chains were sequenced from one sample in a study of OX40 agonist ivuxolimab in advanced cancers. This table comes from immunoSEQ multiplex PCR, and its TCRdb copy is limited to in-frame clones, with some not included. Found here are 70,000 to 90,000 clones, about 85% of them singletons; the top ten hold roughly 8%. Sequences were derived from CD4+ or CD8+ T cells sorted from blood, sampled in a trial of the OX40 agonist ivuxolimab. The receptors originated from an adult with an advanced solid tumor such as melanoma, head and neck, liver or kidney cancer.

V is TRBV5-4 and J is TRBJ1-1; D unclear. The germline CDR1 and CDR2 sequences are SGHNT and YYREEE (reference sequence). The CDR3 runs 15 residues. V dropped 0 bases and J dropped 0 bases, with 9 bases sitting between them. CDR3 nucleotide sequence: TGTGCCAGCAGCTTGGCCGGACCGTTGAACACTGAAGCTTTCTTT. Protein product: CASSLAGPLNTEAFF. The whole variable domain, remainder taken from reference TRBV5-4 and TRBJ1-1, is ETGVTQSPTHLIKTRGQQVTLRCSSQSGHNTVSWYQQALGQGPQFIFQYYREEENGRGNFPPRFSGLQFPNYSSELNVNALELDDSALYLCASSLAGPLNTEAFFGQGTRLTVV.

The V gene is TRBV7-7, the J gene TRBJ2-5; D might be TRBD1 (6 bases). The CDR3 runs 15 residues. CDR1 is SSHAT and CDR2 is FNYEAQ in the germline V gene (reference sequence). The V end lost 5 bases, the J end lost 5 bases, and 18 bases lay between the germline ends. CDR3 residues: CASSPRTGNWETQYF. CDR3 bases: TGTGCCAGCAGCCCTCGTACAGGGAATTGGGAGACCCAGTACTTC.

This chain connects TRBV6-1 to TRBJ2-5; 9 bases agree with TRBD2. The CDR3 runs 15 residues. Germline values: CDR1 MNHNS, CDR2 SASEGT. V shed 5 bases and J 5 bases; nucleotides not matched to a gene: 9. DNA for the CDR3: TGTGCCAGCAGTACGTATAGCGGGGGAAGGGAGACCCAGTACTTC. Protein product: CASSTYSGGRETQYF.

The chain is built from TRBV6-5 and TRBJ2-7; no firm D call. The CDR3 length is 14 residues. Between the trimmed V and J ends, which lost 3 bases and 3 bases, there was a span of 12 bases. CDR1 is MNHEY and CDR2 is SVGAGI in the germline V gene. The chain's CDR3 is CASSYSQINYEQYF. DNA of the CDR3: TGTGCCAGCAGTTATTCCCAGATCAACTACGAGCAGTACTTC.

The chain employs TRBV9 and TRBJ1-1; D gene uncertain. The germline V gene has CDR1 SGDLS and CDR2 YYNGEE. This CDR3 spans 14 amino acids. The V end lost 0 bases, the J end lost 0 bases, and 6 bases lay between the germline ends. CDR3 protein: CASSVGTLNTEAFF. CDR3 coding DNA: TGTGCCAGCAGCGTAGGCACTCTGAACACTGAAGCTTTCTTT.

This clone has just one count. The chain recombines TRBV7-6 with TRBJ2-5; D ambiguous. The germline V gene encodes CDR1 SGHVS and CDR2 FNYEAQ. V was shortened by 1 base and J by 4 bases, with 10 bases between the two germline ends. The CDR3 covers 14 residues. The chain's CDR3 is CASSLDVSSETQYF. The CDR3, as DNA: TGTGCCAGCAGCTTAGATGTCTCCTCAGAGACCCAGTACTTC.

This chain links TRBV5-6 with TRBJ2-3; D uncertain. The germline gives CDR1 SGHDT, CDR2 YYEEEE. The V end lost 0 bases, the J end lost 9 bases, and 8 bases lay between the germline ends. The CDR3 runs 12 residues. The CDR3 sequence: CASSLAEGTQYF. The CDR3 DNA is TGTGCCAGCAGCTTGGCAGAAGGCACGCAGTATTTT. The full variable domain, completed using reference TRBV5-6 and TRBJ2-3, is DAGVTQSPTHLIKTRGQQVTLRCSPKSGHDTVSWYQQALGQGPQFIFQYYEEEERQRGNFPDRFSGHQFPNYSSELNVNALLLGDSALYLCASSLAEGTQYFGPGTRLTVL.

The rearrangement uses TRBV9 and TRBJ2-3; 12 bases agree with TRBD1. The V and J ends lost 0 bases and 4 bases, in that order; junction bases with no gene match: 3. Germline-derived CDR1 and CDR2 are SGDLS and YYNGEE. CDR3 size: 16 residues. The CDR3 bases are TGTGCCAGCAGCGTAGGGGGGACAGGGGGCGCAGATACGCAGTATTTT. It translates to CASSVGGTGGADTQYF.

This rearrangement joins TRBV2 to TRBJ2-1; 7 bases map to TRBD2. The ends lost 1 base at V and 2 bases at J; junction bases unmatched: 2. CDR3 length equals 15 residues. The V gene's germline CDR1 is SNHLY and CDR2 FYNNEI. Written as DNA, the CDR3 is TGTGCCAGCAGTGAAGGTGCGGGAGCCTACAATGAGCAGTTCTTC. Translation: CASSEGAGAYNEQFF. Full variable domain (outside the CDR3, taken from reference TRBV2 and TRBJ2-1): EPEVTQTPSHQVTQMGQEVILRCVPISNHLYFYWYRQILGQKVEFLVSFYNNEISEKSEIFDDQFSVERPDGSNFTLKIRSTKLEDSAMYFCASSEGAGAYNEQFFGPGTRLTVL.

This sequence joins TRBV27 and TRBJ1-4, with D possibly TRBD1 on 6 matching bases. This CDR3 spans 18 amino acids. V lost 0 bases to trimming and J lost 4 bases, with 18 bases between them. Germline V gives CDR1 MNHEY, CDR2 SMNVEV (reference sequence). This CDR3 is CASSLSALGGGLNEKLFF. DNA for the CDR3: TGTGCCAGCAGTTTATCGGCCCTCGGCGGGGGGCTTAATGAAAAACTGTTTTTT. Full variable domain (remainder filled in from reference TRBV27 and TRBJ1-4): EAQVTQNPRYLITVTGKKLTVTCSQNMNHEYMSWYRQDPGLGLRQIYYSMNVEVTDKGDVPEGYKVSRKEKRNFPLILESPSPNQTSLYFCASSLSALGGGLNEKLFFGSGTQLSVL.

CDR3 residues: CASSGPGRISYEQYF. Written as DNA, the CDR3 is TGTGCCAGCAGTGGGCCGGGACGCATCTCCTACGAGCAGTACTTC. The rearrangement joins TRBV6-1 to TRBJ2-7, with D perhaps matching TRBD1 or TRBD2 (5 bases each). The CDR3 has 15 amino acids. Germline V lookup: CDR1 MNHNS, CDR2 SASEGT. V was shortened by 4 bases and J by 0 bases, with 13 bases between the two germline ends.

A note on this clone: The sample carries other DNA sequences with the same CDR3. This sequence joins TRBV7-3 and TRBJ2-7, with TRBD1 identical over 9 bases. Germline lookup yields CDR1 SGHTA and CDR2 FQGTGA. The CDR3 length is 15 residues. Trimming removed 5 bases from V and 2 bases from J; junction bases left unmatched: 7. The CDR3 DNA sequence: TGTGCCAGCAGCCCAGGGGGGACAGGGACCTACGAGCAGTACTTC. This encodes CASSPGGTGTYEQYF.

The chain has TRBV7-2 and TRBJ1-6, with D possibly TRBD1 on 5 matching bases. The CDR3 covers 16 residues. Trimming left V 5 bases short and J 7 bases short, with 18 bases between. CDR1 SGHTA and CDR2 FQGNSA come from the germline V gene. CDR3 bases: TGTGCCAGCAGCGGAGCCCATGAGGGGATAAATTCACCCCTCCACTTT. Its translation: CASSGAHEGINSPLHF.

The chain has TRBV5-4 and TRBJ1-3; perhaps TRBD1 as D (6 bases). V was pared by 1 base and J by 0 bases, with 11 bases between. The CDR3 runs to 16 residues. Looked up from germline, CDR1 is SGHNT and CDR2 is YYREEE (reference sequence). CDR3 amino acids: CASSLTDRSSGNTIYF. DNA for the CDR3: TGTGCCAGCAGCTTGACTGACAGGAGCTCTGGAAACACCATATATTTT.

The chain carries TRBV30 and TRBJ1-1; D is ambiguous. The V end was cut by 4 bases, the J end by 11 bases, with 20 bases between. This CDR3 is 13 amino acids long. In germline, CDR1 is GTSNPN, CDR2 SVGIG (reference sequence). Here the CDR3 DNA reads TGTGCCTGGACCGTTAGGCGATCAAGCTTTGCTTTCTTT. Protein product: CAWTVRRSSFAFF.

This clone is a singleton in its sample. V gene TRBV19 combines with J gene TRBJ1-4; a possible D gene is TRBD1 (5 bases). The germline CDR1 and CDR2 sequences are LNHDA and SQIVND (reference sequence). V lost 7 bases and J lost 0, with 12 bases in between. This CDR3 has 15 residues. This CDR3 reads CASKRGGATNEKLFF. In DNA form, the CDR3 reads TGTGCCAGTAAGAGGGGTGGCGCAACTAATGAAAAACTGTTTTTT.

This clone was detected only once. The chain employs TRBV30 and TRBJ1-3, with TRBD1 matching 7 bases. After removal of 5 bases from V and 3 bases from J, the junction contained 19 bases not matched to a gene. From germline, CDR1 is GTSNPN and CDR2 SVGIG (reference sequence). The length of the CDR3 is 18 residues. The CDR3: CAWPLPGQTTTDGNTIYF. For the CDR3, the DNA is TGTGCCTGGCCTCTCCCGGGACAGACAACGACGGATGGAAACACCATATATTTT.

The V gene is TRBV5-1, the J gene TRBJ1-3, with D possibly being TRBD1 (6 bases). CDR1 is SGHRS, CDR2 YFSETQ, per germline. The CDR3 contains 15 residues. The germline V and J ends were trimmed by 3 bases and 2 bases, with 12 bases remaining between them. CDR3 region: CASSSSTGPGNTIYF. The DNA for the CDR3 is TGCGCCAGCAGCTCGTCGACAGGTCCTGGAAACACCATATATTTT.

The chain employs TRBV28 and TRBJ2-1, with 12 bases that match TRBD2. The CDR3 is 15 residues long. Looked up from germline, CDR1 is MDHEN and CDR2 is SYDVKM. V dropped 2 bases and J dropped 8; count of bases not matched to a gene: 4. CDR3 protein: CASSLPSSGRDEQFF. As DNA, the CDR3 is TGTGCCAGCAGTTTACCTTCTAGCGGGAGGGATGAGCAGTTCTTC. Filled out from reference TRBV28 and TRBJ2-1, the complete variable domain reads DVKVTQSSRYLVKRTGEKVFLECVQDMDHENMFWYRQDPGLGLRLIYFSYDVKMKEKGDIPEGYSVSREKKERFSLILESASTNQTSMYLCASSLPSSGRDEQFFGPGTRLTVL.

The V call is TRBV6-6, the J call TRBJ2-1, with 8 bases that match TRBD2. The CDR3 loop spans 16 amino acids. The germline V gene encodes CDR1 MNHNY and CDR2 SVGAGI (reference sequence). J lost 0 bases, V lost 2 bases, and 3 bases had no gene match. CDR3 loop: CASSYISGTSYNEQFF. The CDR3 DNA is TGTGCCAGCAGTTACATTAGCGGGACCTCCTACAATGAGCAGTTCTTC.

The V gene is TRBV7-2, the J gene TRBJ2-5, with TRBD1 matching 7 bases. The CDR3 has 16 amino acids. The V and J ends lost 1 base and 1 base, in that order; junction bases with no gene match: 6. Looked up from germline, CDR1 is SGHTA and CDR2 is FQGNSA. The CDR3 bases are TGTGCCAGCAGCTTAGGGCTAGGACAGGCCCAAGAGACCCAGTACTTC. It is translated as CASSLGLGQAQETQYF. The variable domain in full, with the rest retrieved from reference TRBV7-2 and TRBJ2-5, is GAGVSQSPSNKVTEKGKDVELRCDPISGHTALYWYRQSLGQGLEFLIYFQGNSAPDKSGLPSDRFSAERTGGSVSTLTIQRTQQEDSAVYLCASSLGLGQAQETQYFGPGTRLLVL.

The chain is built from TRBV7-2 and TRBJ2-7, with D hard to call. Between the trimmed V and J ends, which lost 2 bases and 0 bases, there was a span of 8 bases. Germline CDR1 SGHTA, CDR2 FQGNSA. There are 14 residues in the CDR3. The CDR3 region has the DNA TGTGCCAGCAGCTTAATTGTAGGCTCCTACGAGCAGTACTTC. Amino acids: CASSLIVGSYEQYF. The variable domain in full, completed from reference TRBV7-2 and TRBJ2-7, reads GAGVSQSPSNKVTEKGKDVELRCDPISGHTALYWYRQSLGQGLEFLIYFQGNSAPDKSGLPSDRFSAERTGGSVSTLTIQRTQQEDSAVYLCASSLIVGSYEQYFGPGTRLTVT.

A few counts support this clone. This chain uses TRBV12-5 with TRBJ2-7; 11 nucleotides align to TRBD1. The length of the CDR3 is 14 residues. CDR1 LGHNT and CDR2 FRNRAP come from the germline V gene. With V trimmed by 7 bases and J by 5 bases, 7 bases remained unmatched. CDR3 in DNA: TGTGCTAGTGCCTGGGGACAGGGGGTCCACGAGCAGTACTTC. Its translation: CASAWGQGVHEQYF.

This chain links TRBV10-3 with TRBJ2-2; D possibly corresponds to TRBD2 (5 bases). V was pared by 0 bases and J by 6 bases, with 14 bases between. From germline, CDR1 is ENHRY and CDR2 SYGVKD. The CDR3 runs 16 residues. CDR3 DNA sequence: TGTGCCATCAGTGAGTCGAGGGTAATCGTCCCCGGGGAGCTGTTTTTT. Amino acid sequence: CAISESRVIVPGELFF.

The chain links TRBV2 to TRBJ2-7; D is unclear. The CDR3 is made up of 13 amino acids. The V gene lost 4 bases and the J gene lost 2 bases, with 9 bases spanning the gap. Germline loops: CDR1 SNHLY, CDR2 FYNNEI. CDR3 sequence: CASSVNNAYEQYF. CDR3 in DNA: TGTGCCAGCAGTGTAAACAATGCCTACGAGCAGTACTTC. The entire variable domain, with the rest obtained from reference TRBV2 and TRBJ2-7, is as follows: EPEVTQTPSHQVTQMGQEVILRCVPISNHLYFYWYRQILGQKVEFLVSFYNNEISEKSEIFDDQFSVERPDGSNFTLKIRSTKLEDSAMYFCASSVNNAYEQYFGPGTRLTVT.